The sample holds one count of the clone carrying this T cell receptor (beta chain). These data originate in a study of blood T cell repertoires in COVID-19. The germline V and J ends were trimmed by 2 bases and 3 bases, with 14 bases remaining between them. The CDR3 spans 16 residues. Germline-derived CDR1 and CDR2 are MGHDK and SYGVNS. Clones were sequenced by immunoSEQ multiplex PCR, and TCRdb holds only the in-frame ones, with some missing. The sample contains more than 65,000 clones, 82% of which appear only once. This receptor was obtained from a woman aged 80 or over with acute or convalescent COVID-19. The J gene is TRBJ2-1, the V gene TRBV25-1; D possibly corresponds to TRBD1 (5 bases). Sequencing used peripheral blood. DNA of the CDR3: TGTGCCAGCAGTGAAGATGGGGTGGGGCGCTACAATGAGCAGTTCTTC. The encoded protein is CASSEDGVGRYNEQFF. Full variable domain (rest looked up from reference TRBV25-1 and TRBJ2-1): EADIYQTPRYLVIGTGKKITLECSQTMGHDKMYWYQQDPGMELHLIHYSYGVNSTEKGDLSSESTVSRIRTEHFPLTLESARPSHTSQYLCASSEDGVGRYNEQFFGPGTRLTVL.